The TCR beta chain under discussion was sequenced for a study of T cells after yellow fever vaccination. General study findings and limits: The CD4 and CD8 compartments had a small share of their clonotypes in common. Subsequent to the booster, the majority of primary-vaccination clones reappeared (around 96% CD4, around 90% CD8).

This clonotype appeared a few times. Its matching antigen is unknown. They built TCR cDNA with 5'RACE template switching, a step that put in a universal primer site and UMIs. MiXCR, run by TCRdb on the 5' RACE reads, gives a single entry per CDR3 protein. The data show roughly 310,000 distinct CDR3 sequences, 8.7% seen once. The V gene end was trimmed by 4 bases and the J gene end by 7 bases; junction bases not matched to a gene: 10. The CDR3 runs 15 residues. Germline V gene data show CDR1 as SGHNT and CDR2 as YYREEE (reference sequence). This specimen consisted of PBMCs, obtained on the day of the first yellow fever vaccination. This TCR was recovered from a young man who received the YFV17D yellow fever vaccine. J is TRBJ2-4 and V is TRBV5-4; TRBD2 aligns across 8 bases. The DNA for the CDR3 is TGTGCCAGCAGCACCGGGGGGGTCGCGGTGAACATTCAGTACTTC. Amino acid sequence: CASSTGGVAVNIQYF.